These 8 T cell receptor beta chains were all obtained from the same sample, sequenced in a study of T cell responses to AZD1222 COVID-19 vaccine. Using immunoSEQ multiplex PCR, the repertoire was profiled, and TCRdb retains in-frame clones only, with some absent. Among just under 100,000 clones, approximately 90% were seen once, and the ten largest hold 2.8%. The specimen was peripheral blood, collected on day 0 of AZD1222 vaccination. The origin of the receptors is an adult in good health.

The genes are TRBV6-6 and TRBJ1-5, with D maybe TRBD1 (5 bases). Trimming left V 6 bases short and J 11 bases short, with 14 bases between. Per the germline V gene, CDR1 is MNHNY and CDR2 is SVGAGI (reference sequence). The CDR3 consists of 12 residues. The DNA for the CDR3 is TGTGCCAGCAGCTTGACAGTTTCTTCCCAGCATTTT. As protein: CASSLTVSSQHF.

The chain employs TRBV14 and TRBJ2-5, with TRBD2 matching 12 bases. The CDR3 is made up of 15 amino acids. J lost 3 bases, V lost 4 bases, and 3 bases had no gene match. Germline V gene lookup returns CDR1 SGHDN and CDR2 FVKESK. The CDR3 protein is CASSPLAGGKETQYF. The CDR3 DNA is TGTGCCAGCAGCCCCCTAGCGGGGGGGAAAGAGACCCAGTACTTC.

The chain links TRBV7-9 to TRBJ2-5, with 8 bases identical to TRBD1. Germline V CDR1 and CDR2: SEHNR, FQNEAQ (reference sequence). V shed 4 bases, J shed 4 bases, and the junction held 2 bases outside the gene matches. The CDR3 totals 13 residues. The CDR3: CASSSDRAETQYF. Written as DNA, the CDR3 is TGTGCCAGCAGCTCGGACAGGGCAGAGACCCAGTACTTC.

This clone was seen only a few times. V is TRBV5-4 and J is TRBJ1-2; 7 positions match TRBD1. The length of the CDR3 is 15 residues. Unmatched junction bases numbered 6, after V lost 4 bases and J lost 0 bases. Germline CDR1 SGHNT, CDR2 YYREEE (reference sequence). The CDR3 is CASSLGGGANYGYTF. The CDR3 DNA sequence: TGTGCCAGCAGCCTCGGAGGGGGCGCTAACTATGGCTACACCTTC.

This rearrangement joins TRBV19 to TRBJ1-2, with TRBD1 matching 8 bases. Germline CDR1 reads LNHDA; CDR2 reads SQIVND (reference sequence). This CDR3 has 13 residues. V shed 7 bases and J 8 bases; nucleotides not matched to a gene: 9. The CDR3 DNA reads TGTGCCAGTACCATAGGGACAGGCGGCGGCTACACCTTC. Protein sequence: CASTIGTGGGYTF.

This chain connects TRBV11-2 to TRBJ1-2; D unclear. V lost 5 bases and J lost 1, with 2 bases in between. From germline, CDR1 is SGHAT and CDR2 FQNNGV. This CDR3 spans 11 amino acids. In DNA form, the CDR3 reads TGTGCCAGCAGCAATAACTATGGCTACACCTTC. This encodes CASSNNYGYTF.

V usage is TRBV7-9 and J usage is TRBJ1-5; D unresolved. The length of the CDR3 is 12 residues. CDR1 and CDR2 (germline): SEHNR, FQNEAQ (reference sequence). V was pared by 5 bases and J by 6 bases, with 8 bases between. CDR3 bases: TGTGCCAGCAGCCGTCCTTCTCAGCCCCAGCATTTT. It codes for CASSRPSQPQHF.

The V and J genes are TRBV30 and TRBJ2-5, with 8 bases lining up with TRBD2. V gave up 2 bases and J gave up 1 base; unmatched junction bases: 6. CDR1 and CDR2 from the germline V gene are GTSNPN and SVGIG (reference sequence). CDR3 size: 15 residues. CDR3 in DNA: TGTGCCTGGAGTCGAATAGCGGGGCCCCAAGAGACCCAGTACTTC. It codes for CAWSRIAGPQETQYF.